These T cell receptor beta chains were read from a single sample in a study of human T cells and chemical hapten exposure. TCRdb recomputed calls from the RACE reads with MiXCR, one row per CDR3 protein. The sample lists about 71,000 distinct CDR3 sequences; more than 8% were seen once. This sample comprised whole blood, obtained in connection with sensitization to the hapten diphenylcyclopropenone (DPC). These receptors were obtained from a woman aged 40-49 years with alopecia areata. Some clones in this sample may be carry-over from other donors' samples. The CDR3 runs from the conserved cysteine through the conserved F or W. The D gene is left open where the match is weak. The size field is filled for only some rows; it gives once, few, many or a size class.

d_call | clone_size | j_call | v_call | cdr3_aa | cdr3_nt
TRBD2 | few | TRBJ2-3 | TRBV6-4 | CASSDSSGGAIDTQYF | TGTGCCAGCAGTGACTCTAGCGGGGGGGCCATAGATACGCAGTATTTT
NA | many | TRBJ2-7 | TRBV21-1 | CASDNRGRNEQYF | TGTGCCAGTGACAACAGGGGGCGCAACGAGCAGTACTTC
TRBD1 | many | TRBJ2-2 | TRBV12-3/TRBV12-4 | CASSLGQPTGELFF | TGTGCCAGCAGTTTGGGACAGCCCACCGGGGAGCTGTTTTTT
TRBD2 | many | TRBJ2-5 | TRBV20-1 | CSAPQPSGGVQETQYF | TGCAGTGCTCCCCAACCTAGCGGGGGGGTTCAAGAGACCCAGTACTTC
TRBD1 | many | TRBJ1-5 | TRBV18 | CASSPPGQARNQPQHF | TGTGCCAGCTCACCACCGGGACAGGCCCGTAATCAGCCCCAGCATTTT
TRBD1 | NA | TRBJ1-1 | TRBV20-1 | CSARVGQGVTEAFF | TGCAGTGCTAGGGTGGGACAGGGGGTCACTGAAGCTTTCTTT
NA | many | TRBJ2-2 | TRBV18 | CASSPGRTGELFF | TGTGCCAGCTCACCAGGCCGTACCGGGGAGCTGTTTTTT
NA | many | TRBJ2-2 | TRBV6-5 | CASMEDAANTGELFF | TGTGCCAGCATGGAAGACGCTGCGAACACCGGGGAGCTGTTTTTT
NA | many | TRBJ2-4 | TRBV2 | CASSEEARKNIQYF | TGTGCCAGCAGTGAAGAAGCTCGCAAAAACATTCAGTACTTC
NA | few | TRBJ2-1 | TRBV27 | CASSFGGGLNEQFF | TGTGCCAGCAGTTTTGGGGGCGGACTTAATGAGCAGTTCTTC
TRBD2 | few | TRBJ2-3 | TRBV25-1 | CASSEWAGGQDTQYF | TGTGCCAGCAGTGAATGGGCGGGGGGGCAAGATACGCAGTATTTT
TRBD1 | many | TRBJ1-1 | TRBV6-6 | CASRQGSAFF | TGTGCCAGCAGACAGGGGAGCGCTTTCTTT
NA | many | TRBJ1-3 | TRBV15 | CATSPLGGAGNTIYF | TGTGCCACCAGCCCCTTAGGGGGTGCCGGAAACACCATATATTTT
NA | many | TRBJ1-1 | TRBV7-9 | CASSFTLGSEAFF | TGTGCCAGCAGCTTCACATTGGGTAGTGAAGCTTTCTTT
NA | many | TRBJ1-1 | TRBV29-1 | CSVATNYEAFF | TGCAGCGTTGCCACCAATTATGAAGCTTTCTTT
NA | NA | TRBJ1-6 | TRBV20-1 | CSARVTADPPLHF | TGCAGTGCTAGAGTCACAGCGGATCCACCCCTCCACTTT
NA | many | TRBJ2-3 | TRBV7-2 | CASTKGLRPDTQYF | TGTGCCAGCACAAAAGGCCTCAGACCAGATACGCAGTATTTT
TRBD1 | NA | TRBJ1-2 | TRBV12-3/TRBV12-4 | CASSLYRGSYGYTF | TGTGCCAGCAGTTTGTACAGGGGGAGTTATGGCTACACCTTC
NA | many | TRBJ2-3 | TRBV6-6 | CASGGRNTQYF | TGTGCCAGCGGGGGGAGAAATACGCAGTATTTT
NA | few | TRBJ2-2 | TRBV7-3 | CASRQGGRETGELFF | TGTGCCAGCAGGCAGGGCGGCAGGGAGACCGGGGAGCTGTTTTTT
TRBD1 | many | TRBJ2-1 | TRBV9 | CASSAGTGGYNEQFF | TGTGCCAGCAGCGCGGGGACAGGGGGCTACAATGAGCAGTTCTTC
NA | many | TRBJ1-1 | TRBV27 | CASSSRFGGAFF | TGTGCCAGCAGTTCCCGCTTCGGAGGAGCTTTCTTT
NA | many | TRBJ2-7 | TRBV5-4 | CASSLGIHRRGYEQYF | TGTGCCAGCAGCTTGGGTATACACCGACGGGGTTACGAGCAGTACTTC
TRBD2 | many | TRBJ2-3 | TRBV10-3 | CATKGLAGPTDTQYF | TGTGCCACCAAGGGTCTAGCGGGGCCCACAGATACGCAGTATTTT
NA | many | TRBJ1-2 | TRBV11-2 | CASSLGARGDYGYTF | TGTGCCAGCAGCTTAGGGGCAAGGGGAGACTATGGCTACACCTTC
NA | many | TRBJ1-6 | TRBV7-6 | CASSSRGGTGNSPLHF | TGTGCCAGCAGCTCCCGGGGAGGGACGGGTAATTCACCCCTCCACTTT
NA | many | TRBJ2-2 | TRBV6-2/TRBV6-3 | CASSYSRESGELFF | TGTGCCAGCAGTTACTCGCGGGAATCCGGGGAGCTGTTTTTT
NA | NA | TRBJ1-1 | TRBV7-2 | CASRFGGGMNTEAFF | TGTGCCAGCAGATTCGGGGGCGGGATGAACACTGAAGCTTTCTTT
TRBD1 | many | TRBJ2-7 | TRBV19 | CASSLGQGYEQYF | TGTGCCAGTAGCCTGGGACAGGGTTACGAGCAGTACTTC
NA | many | TRBJ2-2 | TRBV7-9 | CASSFQTAITGELFF | TGTGCCAGCAGCTTTCAGACAGCCATCACCGGGGAGCTGTTTTTT
NA | few | TRBJ2-3 | TRBV28 | CASSLEGRHHVYF | TGTGCCAGCAGTTTAGAGGGGAGACATCATGTGTATTTT
NA | many | TRBJ2-3 | TRBV5-6 | CASSLGGLGDTQYF | TGTGCCAGCAGCTTAGGAGGGTTGGGCGATACGCAGTATTTT
TRBD2 | few | TRBJ2-4 | TRBV20-1 | CSAMQTSGGAPKNIQYF | TGCAGTGCTATGCAGACTAGCGGGGGGGCCCCCAAAAACATTCAGTACTTC
NA | many | TRBJ1-2 | TRBV6-2/TRBV6-3 | CASSYSVTAYGYTF | TGTGCCAGCAGTTACTCCGTGACAGCCTATGGCTACACCTTC
NA | few | TRBJ1-3 | TRBV7-2 | CASSLSGPSSGNTIYF | TGTGCCAGCAGCTTATCGGGACCCTCTTCTGGAAACACCATATATTTT
NA | many | TRBJ1-2 | TRBV9 | CASSVGQGDYGYTF | TGTGCCAGCAGCGTAGGGCAGGGAGACTATGGCTACACCTTC
TRBD2 | many | TRBJ2-7 | TRBV7-2 | CASSPGLAGDYEQYF | TGTGCCAGCAGCCCGGGGCTAGCGGGGGACTACGAGCAGTACTTC
NA | few | TRBJ2-7 | TRBV28 | CASSLAQPYEQYF | TGTGCCAGCAGTTTAGCACAGCCTTACGAGCAGTACTTC
NA | many | TRBJ2-1 | TRBV3-1 | CASSQSPGNNEQFF | TGTGCCAGCAGCCAATCCCCCGGAAACAATGAGCAGTTCTTC
NA | many | TRBJ2-2 | TRBV10-3 | CAIRGGQMNTGELFF | TGTGCCATCAGGGGGGGACAGATGAACACCGGGGAGCTGTTTTTT
TRBD1 | many | TRBJ2-1 | TRBV2 | CASFYRGSSSYNEQFF | TGTGCCAGCTTCTACAGGGGGTCCAGCTCCTACAATGAGCAGTTCTTC
NA | many | TRBJ1-5 | TRBV3-1 | CASSQSGSNQPQHF | TGTGCCAGCAGCCAATCAGGGTCGAATCAGCCCCAGCATTTT
NA | NA | TRBJ2-1 | TRBV4-3 | CAGSQGTGRDEQFF | TGCGCCGGCAGCCAAGGGACGGGGCGGGATGAGCAGTTCTTC
NA | few | TRBJ2-3 | TRBV18 | CASSPPSTDTQYF | TGTGCCAGCTCACCACCATCCACAGATACGCAGTATTTT
NA | many | TRBJ2-3 | TRBV7-9 | CASTIDATDTQYF | TGTGCCAGCACTATTGACGCCACAGATACGCAGTATTTT
TRBD1 | many | TRBJ1-6 | TRBV6-6 | CASSLYRGSPLHF | TGTGCCAGCAGTCTCTACAGGGGGTCACCCCTCCACTTT
NA | many | TRBJ2-1 | TRBV5-1 | CASSLGVDEQFF | TGCGCCAGCAGCTTGGGAGTGGATGAGCAGTTCTTC